Shown below are 18 T cell receptor beta chains from a single sample sequenced in a study of blood T cell repertoires in COVID-19 (TCRdb year 2020). The library was made by the immunoSEQ multiplex PCR assay. Sourced from immuneACCESS, this table was stored by TCRdb with only in-frame sequences that have V and J called. A share of the clones is absent; for the studies checked, an unresolved V gene accounts for under half, and the remainder has no known explanation. The sample has tens of thousands of clones on record, about four fifths of them singletons. The ten most abundant clones make up roughly 9.3% of the sample. The sample consisted of peripheral blood. Every receptor here comes from a man at least 80 years old with COVID-19, enrolled during active disease.

CDR3 sequence reads: CASSPLPYNEQFF. CDR3 nucleotide sequence: TGTGCCAGCAGCCCCCTCCCCTACAATGAGCAGTTCTTC. The chain uses TRBV9 and TRBJ2-1; D remains ambiguous. Looked up from germline, CDR1 is SGDLS and CDR2 is YYNGEE. Trimming took 4 bases from V and 2 from J, leaving 7 bases between them. The CDR3 runs to 13 residues. Variable domain in full (rest from reference TRBV9 and TRBJ2-1): DSGVTQTPKHLITATGQRVTLRCSPRSGDLSVYWYQQSLDQGLQFLIQYYNGEERAKGNILERFSAQQFPDLHSELNLSSLELGDSALYFCASSPLPYNEQFFGPGTRLTVL.

The rearrangement uses TRBV6-6 and TRBJ2-3, with 12 bases identical to TRBD2. The junction had 11 bases not matched to a gene; V was cut back by 6 bases and J by 7 bases. The CDR3 sequence is 16 residues long. Germline CDR1 reads MNHNY; CDR2 reads SVGAGI (reference sequence). This CDR3 is CASSKLAGGRANTQYF. The CDR3, as DNA: TGTGCCAGCAGCAAACTAGCGGGGGGCAGGGCAAATACGCAGTATTTT.

A single count supports this clone. The genes are TRBV3-1 (or the pseudogene TRBV3-2) and TRBJ1-5; D unclear. The germline CDR1 and CDR2 sequences are LGHDT and YNNKEL (reference sequence). The CDR3 totals 14 residues. The germline V and J ends were trimmed by 0 bases and 3 bases, with 6 bases remaining between them. As DNA, the CDR3 is TGTGCCAGCAGCCAAGACAACTACAATCAGCCCCAGCATTTT. It yields the protein CASSQDNYNQPQHF.

The V call is TRBV7-9, the J call TRBJ2-6, with D possibly matching TRBD1 (7 bases). Trimming pared 3 bases from V and 0 bases from J, leaving 18 bases between. This CDR3 is 19 amino acids long. Germline V lookup: CDR1 SEHNR, CDR2 FQNEAQ (reference sequence). The CDR3 nucleotides read TGTGCCAGCAGCTTGGCTGGAGGGGGCGTCCGCTCTGGGGCCAACGTCCTGACTTTC. Its translation is CASSLAGGGVRSGANVLTF.

The V and J genes are TRBV3-1 (or the pseudogene TRBV3-2) and TRBJ1-1; 7 bases fit TRBD1. Germline-derived CDR1 and CDR2 are LGHDT and YNNKEL (reference sequence). The CDR3 has 16 residues. The V gene end was trimmed by 2 bases and the J gene end by 0 bases; junction bases not matched to a gene: 6. This CDR3 reads CASSQNRGHMNTEAFF. CDR3 nucleotides: TGTGCCAGCAGCCAAAACAGGGGACACATGAACACTGAAGCTTTCTTT.

This rearrangement joins TRBV19 to TRBJ2-1; 8 positions match TRBD2. V lost 2 bases and J lost 8; bases outside the gene matches: 5. This CDR3 has 14 amino acids. Germline-derived CDR1 and CDR2 are LNHDA and SQIVND (reference sequence). CDR3 in amino acids: CASSISAGGDEQFF. CDR3 bases: TGTGCCAGTAGTATATCAGCCGGGGGGGATGAGCAGTTCTTC.

This chain connects TRBV11-2 to TRBJ1-1; no definite D call. The CDR3 has 14 residues. The V and J ends lost 2 bases and 8 bases respectively, with 15 bases between them. Germline V lookup: CDR1 SGHAT, CDR2 FQNNGV. CDR3 residues: CASSLSAGNVEAFF. CDR3 sequence (DNA): TGTGCCAGCAGCTTATCGGCGGGGAATGTAGAAGCTTTCTTT.

The rearrangement uses TRBV7-2 and TRBJ1-5; unclear D gene. V was trimmed by 3 bases and J by 3 bases, leaving 3 bases between them. CDR1 and CDR2 (germline): SGHTA, FQGNSA. The CDR3 has 12 amino acids. CDR3 protein: CASSFYNQPQHF. The CDR3 DNA sequence: TGTGCCAGCAGCTTCTACAATCAGCCCCAGCATTTT.

The V and J genes are TRBV4-1 and TRBJ1-5; D not resolved. V was cut by 0 bases and J by 7 bases, with 7 bases left in between. CDR1 and CDR2 from the germline V gene are MGHRA and YSYEKL. This CDR3 is 13 amino acids long. Here the CDR3 reads CASSQERVQPQHF. For the CDR3, the DNA is TGCGCCAGCAGCCAAGAGAGGGTCCAGCCCCAGCATTTT.

The CDR3 is CASSLGVGVGGYTF. The CDR3 DNA follows: TGTGCCAGCAGCTTGGGGGTAGGGGTCGGTGGCTACACCTTC. V usage is TRBV5-5 and J usage is TRBJ1-2; tentatively, D is TRBD1 (5 bases). Trimming pared 0 bases from V and 7 bases from J, leaving 13 bases between. Germline V gene data show CDR1 as SGHKS and CDR2 as YYEKEE (reference sequence). The CDR3 contains 14 residues.

The V gene is TRBV5-1, the J gene TRBJ2-1, with 15 bases that match TRBD2. V lost 3 bases to trimming and J lost 12 bases; unmatched junction nucleotides: 4. The length of the CDR3 is 14 residues. The germline CDR1 and CDR2 sequences are SGHRS and YFSETQ. The CDR3 loop reads CASSSGLAGGLQFF. The CDR3 region has the DNA TGCGCCAGCAGCTCGGGACTAGCGGGGGGCCTGCAGTTCTTC.

The V call is TRBV5-1, the J call TRBJ2-1; 11 positions match TRBD2. The CDR3 has 14 residues. CDR1 is SGHRS, CDR2 YFSETQ, per germline. With V trimmed by 4 bases and J by 6 bases, 3 bases remained unmatched. CDR3 sequence: CASSTGTSGNEQFF. The CDR3 nucleotides are TGCGCCAGCAGCACCGGGACTAGCGGCAATGAGCAGTTCTTC.

The chain has TRBV25-1 and TRBJ2-1; TRBD2 aligns across 8 bases. The CDR3 consists of 16 residues. CDR1 and CDR2 from the germline V gene are MGHDK and SYGVNS. After removal of 0 bases from V and 2 bases from J, the junction contained 3 bases not matched to a gene. This chain's CDR3 is CASSEYGAGAYNEQFF. DNA of the CDR3: TGTGCCAGCAGTGAATATGGAGCGGGGGCCTACAATGAGCAGTTCTTC.

Only one count was recorded for this clone. This chain links TRBV2 with TRBJ1-4; a weak D match, TRBD1 (5 bases). The CDR3 contains 15 residues. The germline V gene encodes CDR1 SNHLY and CDR2 FYNNEI. V shed 5 bases and J shed 8 bases, with 18 bases lying between them. CDR3 amino acids: CASSPGGTRREKLFF. The CDR3 DNA is TGTGCCAGCAGTCCCGGGGGGACCCGGAGGGAAAAACTGTTTTTT. Combining the CDR3 with reference TRBV2 and TRBJ1-4 gives the whole variable domain EPEVTQTPSHQVTQMGQEVILRCVPISNHLYFYWYRQILGQKVEFLVSFYNNEISEKSEIFDDQFSVERPDGSNFTLKIRSTKLEDSAMYFCASSPGGTRREKLFFGSGTQLSVL.

This clone was detected a few times. This chain uses TRBV6-1 with TRBJ1-5, with 7 bases lining up with TRBD1. Germline values: CDR1 MNHNS, CDR2 SASEGT. The V gene end was trimmed by 3 bases and the J gene end by 0 bases; junction bases not matched to a gene: 5. The CDR3 runs 16 residues. The CDR3 coding sequence is TGTGCCAGCAGTGAGAGGACAGGTTCTAGCAATCAGCCCCAGCATTTT. It specifies CASSERTGSSNQPQHF.

The chain couples TRBV5-1 to TRBJ2-1; TRBD2 matches 8 bases. The CDR3 extends over 14 amino acids. Germline V gives CDR1 SGHRS, CDR2 YFSETQ. V lost 0 bases to trimming and J lost 10 bases; unmatched junction nucleotides: 6. The CDR3 bases are TGCGCCAGCAGCTTGGAGGTCCCGGGGGGGGAGCAGTTCTTC. Its protein is CASSLEVPGGEQFF. Full variable domain (remainder filled in from reference TRBV5-1 and TRBJ2-1): KAGVTQTPRYLIKTRGQQVTLSCSPISGHRSVSWYQQTPGQGLQFLFEYFSETQRNKGNFPGRFSGRQFSNSRSEMNVSTLELGDSALYLCASSLEVPGGEQFFGPGTRLTVL.

This clone came up a few times. The V call is TRBV10-1, the J call TRBJ2-3; 7 positions agree with TRBD1. V lost 3 bases to trimming and J lost 2 bases; unmatched junction nucleotides: 5. The germline gives CDR1 WNHNN, CDR2 SYGVQD (reference sequence). CDR3 length: 15 amino acids. Written as DNA, the CDR3 is TGCGCCAGCAGTGAAGAGGGGGCCCCCACAGATACGCAGTATTTT. Translated: CASSEEGAPTDTQYF.

This chain uses TRBV28 with TRBJ2-7; the match to TRBD1 covers 11 bases. CDR3 length: 14 amino acids. Germline V lookup: CDR1 MDHEN, CDR2 SYDVKM. Unmatched junction bases numbered 5, after V lost 6 bases and J lost 4 bases. The DNA of the CDR3 is TGTGCCAGCAGCAGCGGACAGGGGGCGTACGAGCAGTACTTC. Translating it yields CASSSGQGAYEQYF.